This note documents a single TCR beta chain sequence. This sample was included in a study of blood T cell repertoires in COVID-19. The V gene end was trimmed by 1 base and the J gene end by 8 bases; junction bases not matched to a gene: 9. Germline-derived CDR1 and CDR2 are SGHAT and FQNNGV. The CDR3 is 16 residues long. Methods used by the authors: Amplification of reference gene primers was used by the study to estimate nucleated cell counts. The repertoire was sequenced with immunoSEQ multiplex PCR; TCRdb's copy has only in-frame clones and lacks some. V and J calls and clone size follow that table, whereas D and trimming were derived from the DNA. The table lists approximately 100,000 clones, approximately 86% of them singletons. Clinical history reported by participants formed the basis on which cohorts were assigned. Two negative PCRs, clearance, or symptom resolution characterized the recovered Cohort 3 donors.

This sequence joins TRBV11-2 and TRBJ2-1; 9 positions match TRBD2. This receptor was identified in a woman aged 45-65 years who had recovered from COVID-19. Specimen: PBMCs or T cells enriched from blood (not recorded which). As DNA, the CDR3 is TGTGCCAGCAGCTTAGGGAGACTAGCGGCCGGGGATGAGCAGTTCTTC. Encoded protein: CASSLGRLAAGDEQFF.